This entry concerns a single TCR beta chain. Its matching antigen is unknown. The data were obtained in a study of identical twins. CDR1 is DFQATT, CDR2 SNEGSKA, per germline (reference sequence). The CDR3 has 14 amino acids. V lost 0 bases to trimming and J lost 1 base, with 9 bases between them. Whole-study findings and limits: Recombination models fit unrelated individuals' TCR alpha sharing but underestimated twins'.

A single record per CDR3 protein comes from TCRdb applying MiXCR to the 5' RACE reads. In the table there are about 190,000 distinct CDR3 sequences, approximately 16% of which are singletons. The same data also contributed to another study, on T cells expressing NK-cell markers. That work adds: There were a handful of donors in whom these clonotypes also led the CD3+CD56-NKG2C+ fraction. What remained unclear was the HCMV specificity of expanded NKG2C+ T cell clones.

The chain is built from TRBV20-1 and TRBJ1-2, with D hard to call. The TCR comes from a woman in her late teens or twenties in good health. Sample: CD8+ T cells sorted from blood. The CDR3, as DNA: TGCAGTGCTAGAGATAGCCGGGTTAACTATGGCTACACCTTC. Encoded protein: CSARDSRVNYGYTF.